This paragraph covers one T cell receptor beta chain sequence. This entry belongs to a study of control samples from healthy donors and cancer patients. Sequenced by immunoSEQ multiplex PCR; TCRdb stores in-frame clones only, minus some. The table includes under 140,000 clones, roughly 88% detected once. The V gene's germline CDR1 is SGDLS and CDR2 YYNGEE. Trimming took 0 bases from V and 4 from J; bases not matched to a gene: 4. The CDR3 runs 16 residues. This chain links TRBV9 with TRBJ2-7; TRBD2 matches at 13 bases. The clonotype originates from a woman in her sixties or seventies with lung cancer. The material sequenced was PBMCs. Here the CDR3 reads CASSVGRTSGGYEQYF. In DNA form, the CDR3 reads TGTGCCAGCAGCGTAGGGAGGACTAGCGGGGGATACGAGCAGTACTTC. Together with reference TRBV9 and TRBJ2-7, the CDR3 gives the full variable domain: DSGVTQTPKHLITATGQRVTLRCSPRSGDLSVYWYQQSLDQGLQFLIQYYNGEERAKGNILERFSAQQFPDLHSELNLSSLELGDSALYFCASSVGRTSGGYEQYFGPGTRLTVT.